These 12 T cell receptor beta chains were sequenced from one sample in a study of blood T cells in healthy people across ages (dated by TCRdb to the mid-2010s). Receptors were amplified or captured by 5' RACE. The data were produced on an Illumina HiSeq 2500. A second about 7 to 11 cycle PCR used a sample-barcoded 5' primer and a J-beta primer mix. In TCRdb, the public reads were trimmed at Q25 with fastp and aligned with MiXCR, with productive beta chains retained. One record per CDR3 amino acid sequence lists the most common genes and DNA. The sample table lists 710,000 or so distinct CDR3 sequences, roughly 20% of them with a count of one. About 22% of the sample goes to the ten largest clones. The specimen sequenced was blood. The source of these receptors is a man between 65 and 85 years old in good health.

This clonotype showed up many times. The V gene is TRBV28, the J gene TRBJ2-7, with 7 bases that match TRBD1. CDR3 length equals 14 residues. Germline assignment: CDR1 MDHEN and CDR2 SYDVKM. V gave up 7 bases and J gave up 2 bases; unmatched junction bases: 8. The CDR3: CASTETGPAYEQYF. For the CDR3, the DNA is TGTGCCAGCACCGAGACAGGGCCAGCCTACGAGCAGTACTTC.

This rearrangement joins TRBV6-1 to TRBJ1-2; no clear D. The V gene's germline CDR1 is MNHNS and CDR2 SASEGT. The CDR3 is made up of 12 amino acids. The V end lost 7 bases, the J end lost 5 bases, and 11 bases lay between the germline ends. CDR3: CASNLSRYGYTF. Written as DNA, the CDR3 is TGTGCCAGCAACTTGTCGAGATATGGCTACACCTTC.

In this sample, this clonotype turned up once. A read error may produce the germline difference seen at one junction end. The rearrangement links TRBV12-3 or TRBV12-4 to TRBJ2-3; D ambiguous. CDR3 length: 14 residues. CDR3 DNA: TGTGCCAGCAGTTACTGGCTGAACACAGATGCGCAGTATTTT. It yields the protein CASSYWLNTDAQYF.

This clonotype was counted only a few times. Because the CDR3 is missing its conserved closing phenylalanine or tryptophan, this is likely a read error. J is TRBJ1-5 and V is TRBV20-1, with D tentatively TRBD1 (5 bases). There are 13 residues in the CDR3. V lost 0 bases, J lost 5 bases, and 8 bases lay in between. CDR1 and CDR2 from the germline V gene are DFQATT and SNEGSKA (reference sequence). The CDR3 DNA reads as TGCAGTGCTAGAGAGGGGGACCATCAGCCCCAGCATCTT. Its protein is CSAREGDHQPQHL.

This clonotype was detected ten times or more. V is TRBV29-1 and J is TRBJ1-2; D is perhaps TRBD1 (6 bases). V shed 8 bases and J shed 3 bases, with 13 bases lying between them. Germline CDR1 and CDR2: SQVTM and ANQGSEA. The CDR3 extends over 12 amino acids. The CDR3 sequence: CSIPRTDYGYTF. CDR3 nucleotide sequence: TGCAGCATTCCCCGGACAGACTATGGCTACACCTTC.

This clonotype was picked up a small number of times. V is TRBV6-6 and J is TRBJ1-2; 9 bases agree with TRBD1. After removal of 5 bases from V and 6 bases from J, the junction contained 10 bases not matched to a gene. CDR1 and CDR2 from the germline V gene are MNHNY and SVGAGI (reference sequence). This CDR3 is built from 15 residues. Written as DNA, the CDR3 is TGTGCCAGCAGTGAGACAGGGGGAGTAGGGGATGGCTACACCTTC. Translation gives CASSETGGVGDGYTF.

This clonotype has just a few counts. The chain employs TRBV12-3 or TRBV12-4 and TRBJ1-2; D remains ambiguous. Deletions cut 4 bases from V and 7 bases from J, with 13 bases between. The CDR3 covers 13 residues. The CDR3 reads CASSWREDAGYTF. The CDR3 DNA is TGTGCCAGCAGTTGGAGAGAAGATGCTGGCTACACCTTC.

This clonotype came up a few times. V is TRBV6-1 and J is TRBJ2-5; D gene uncertain. The CDR3 loop spans 12 amino acids. V dropped 2 bases and J dropped 7 bases, with 8 bases sitting between them. Germline V lookup: CDR1 MNHNS, CDR2 SASEGT. The CDR3 loop reads CASSESARTQYF. The CDR3, as DNA: TGTGCCAGCAGTGAATCTGCTAGGACCCAGTACTTC.

This chain joins TRBV28 and TRBJ1-4; D is ambiguous. This CDR3 spans 13 amino acids. V was clipped by 5 bases and J by 10 bases, with 14 bases between them. Looked up from germline, CDR1 is MDHEN and CDR2 is SYDVKM. The CDR3 DNA follows: TGTGCCAGCAGTGACCTGACAACGGGAAAACTGTTTTTT. It translates to CASSDLTTGKLFF.

This clonotype showed up just a few times. The J gene is TRBJ2-3, the V gene TRBV7-9; the D gene is possibly TRBD1 (5 bases). Per the germline V gene, CDR1 is SEHNR and CDR2 is FQNEAQ (reference sequence). With 3 bases removed from V and 4 bases from J, the gap between germline ends came to 14 bases. The CDR3 contains 15 residues. CDR3 DNA: TGTGCCAGCAGCTTCGATGCGCAGGGCGCAGATACGCAGTATTTT. Its protein is CASSFDAQGADTQYF.

The sample holds a few counts of this clonotype. The chain is built from TRBV6-2 or TRBV6-3 and TRBJ1-1; the D gene is possibly TRBD1 (6 bases). Germline V CDR1 and CDR2: MNHEY, SVGEGT. The CDR3 runs 15 residues. The germline V and J ends were trimmed by 7 bases and 3 bases, with 18 bases remaining between them. The CDR3: CASTPTGALDTEAFF. In DNA, the CDR3 is TGTGCCAGCACCCCCACGGGGGCTTTGGACACTGAAGCTTTCTTT.

The chain uses TRBV20-1 and TRBJ1-5; possible D gene TRBD1, 6 bases. The germline V and J ends were trimmed by 3 bases and 3 bases, with 9 bases remaining between them. Germline V gene sequence: CDR1 DFQATT, CDR2 SNEGSKA (reference sequence). This CDR3 has 13 residues. The CDR3 DNA reads TGCAGTGCTAGTTGGGGGCACAATCAGCCCCAGCATTTT. This codes for CSASWGHNQPQHF.